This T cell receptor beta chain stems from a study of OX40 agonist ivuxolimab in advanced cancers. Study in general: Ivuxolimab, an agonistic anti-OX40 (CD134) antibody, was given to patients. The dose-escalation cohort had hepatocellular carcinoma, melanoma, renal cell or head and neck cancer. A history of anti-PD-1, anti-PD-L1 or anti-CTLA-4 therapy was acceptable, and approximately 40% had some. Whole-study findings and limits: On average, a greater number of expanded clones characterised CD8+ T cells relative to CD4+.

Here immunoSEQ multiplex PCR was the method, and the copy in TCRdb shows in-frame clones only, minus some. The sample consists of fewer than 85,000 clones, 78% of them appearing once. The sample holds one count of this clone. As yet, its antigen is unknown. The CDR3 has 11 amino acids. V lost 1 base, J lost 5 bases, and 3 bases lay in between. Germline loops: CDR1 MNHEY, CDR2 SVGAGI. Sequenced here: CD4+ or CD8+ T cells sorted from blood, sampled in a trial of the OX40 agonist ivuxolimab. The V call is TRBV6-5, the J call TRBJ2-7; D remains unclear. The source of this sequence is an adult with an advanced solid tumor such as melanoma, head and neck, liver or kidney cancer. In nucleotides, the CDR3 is TGTGCCAGCAGTTACTTCAACGAGCAGTACTTC. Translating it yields CASSYFNEQYF.